This T cell receptor beta chain was retrieved from a study of cytomegalovirus exposure and HLA in healthy donors. With 60 Vbeta and 13 Jbeta primers, the PCR was carried out. Sequencing was performed with immunoSEQ multiplex PCR; in TCRdb, only in-frame clones are kept and a portion is missing. Counted here are approximately 170,000 clones, more than 60% occurring once; the ten biggest clones make up more than 4%. The origin of this receptor is a male donor in good health and CMV-seronegative. The specimen sequenced was PBMCs.

The CDR3 is CASSLARARDTDTQYF. The CDR3 DNA reads TGCGCCAGCAGCTTGGCACGGGCGAGGGACACAGATACGCAGTATTTT. The V call is TRBV5-1, the J call TRBJ2-3, with D tentatively TRBD2 (5 bases). From germline, CDR1 is SGHRS and CDR2 YFSETQ. The CDR3 contains 16 residues. V lost 0 bases to trimming and J lost 2 bases, with 13 bases between them.